This T cell receptor (beta chain) was sequenced for a study of monozygotic twins with inflammatory bowel disease. Study-level findings and limits: Individual T cell subtypes were not distinguishable.

A note on this clonotype: Its cognate antigen is unknown.

Every TCR library drew on 3,500 to 4,000 ng of total RNA. TCRdb processed the 5' RACE reads again and assigns one entry to each CDR3 protein, with no DNA. This table holds 170,000 or so distinct CDR3 sequences. A roughly 2.5 ml blood sample was drawn per donor. From germline, CDR1 is SGHRS and CDR2 YFSETQ. This CDR3 has 14 residues. The chain combines TRBV5-1 with TRBJ2-5; the D call from TCRdb, TRBD1, cannot be confirmed without DNA. The sequence was collected from a human donor with ulcerative colitis or Crohn's disease, or a healthy co-twin of an affected twin (not recorded which). The sequenced sample consisted of blood. The CDR3: CASSLGQGRETQYF. Full variable domain (outside the CDR3, taken from reference TRBV5-1 and TRBJ2-5): KAGVTQTPRYLIKTRGQQVTLSCSPISGHRSVSWYQQTPGQGLQFLFEYFSETQRNKGNFPGRFSGRQFSNSRSEMNVSTLELGDSALYLCASSLGQGRETQYFGPGTRLLVL.